The 8 T cell receptor beta chains below were found in one sample sequenced in a study of OX40 agonist ivuxolimab in advanced cancers. Clones were read by immunoSEQ multiplex PCR, and TCRdb kept only the in-frame ones, dropping some. The sample contains tens of thousands of clones, 80% to 90% of which appear only once. This specimen was CD4+ or CD8+ T cells sorted from blood, taken in a trial of the OX40 agonist ivuxolimab. The receptors stem from an adult with an advanced solid tumor such as melanoma, head and neck, liver or kidney cancer.

The chain carries TRBV4-1 and TRBJ1-1, with D uncertain. The CDR3 is 14 amino acids. V was trimmed by 0 bases and J by 8 bases, leaving 13 bases between them. The germline CDR1 and CDR2 sequences are MGHRA and YSYEKL. CDR3: CASSQDFGLSEAFF. CDR3 nucleotide sequence: TGCGCCAGCAGCCAAGATTTCGGCCTTTCGGAAGCTTTCTTT.

The J gene is TRBJ1-5, the V gene TRBV7-8; D might be TRBD1 (5 bases). The V end lost 2 bases, the J end lost 2 bases, and 7 bases lay between the germline ends. The CDR3 totals 14 residues. Germline V gene data show CDR1 as SGHVS and CDR2 as FQNEAQ. This chain's CDR3 is CASSLQGGNQPQHF. The DNA of the CDR3 is TGTGCCAGCAGCTTACAGGGCGGCAATCAGCCCCAGCATTTT.

This rearrangement joins TRBV5-1 to TRBJ2-3, with D perhaps matching TRBD2 (5 bases). Germline lookup yields CDR1 SGHRS and CDR2 YFSETQ. The CDR3 consists of 16 residues. V was clipped by 0 bases and J by 1 base, with 12 bases between them. The CDR3 DNA sequence: TGCGCCAGCAGCTTGGTCAAGGATAGCGGCACAGATACGCAGTATTTT. This gives the protein CASSLVKDSGTDTQYF.

The chain has TRBV18 and TRBJ1-4, with D maybe TRBD1 (5 bases). The CDR3 has 13 residues. V lost 4 bases, J lost 6 bases, and 9 bases lay in between. CDR1 is KGHSH and CDR2 is LQKENI in the germline V gene. CDR3 DNA sequence: TGTGCCAGCTCACAGGGGACGTATGAAAAACTGTTTTTT. As protein: CASSQGTYEKLFF.

This chain's CDR3 is CASSPRGSGGQPTTDTQYF. The CDR3 nucleotides are TGTGCCAGCAGCCCGCGAGGTAGCGGGGGCCAACCTACCACAGATACGCAGTATTTT. V and J are TRBV7-3 and TRBJ2-3, with 9 bases lining up with TRBD2. Germline V gene data show CDR1 as SGHTA and CDR2 as FQGTGA. This CDR3 contains 19 residues. The ends lost 5 bases at V and 2 bases at J; junction bases unmatched: 17. The entire variable domain, with the rest obtained from reference TRBV7-3 and TRBJ2-3, is as follows: GAGVSQTPSNKVTEKGKYVELRCDPISGHTALYWYRQSLGQGPEFLIYFQGTGAADDSGLPNDRFFAVRPEGSVSTLKIQRTERGDSAVYLCASSPRGSGGQPTTDTQYFGPGTRLTVL.

CDR3 amino acids: CSVEDREGDTQYF. The CDR3 bases are TGCAGCGTTGAAGACAGGGAGGGAGATACGCAGTATTTT. The V gene is TRBV29-1, the J gene TRBJ2-3; 7 bases agree with TRBD2. Per the germline V gene, CDR1 is SQVTM and CDR2 is ANQGSEA. The CDR3 runs 13 residues. With V trimmed by 0 bases and J by 5 bases, 2 bases remained unmatched.

V and J are TRBV7-2 and TRBJ1-5, with TRBD1 as a possible D gene (6 bases). Trimming cost V 5 bases and J 3 bases, with 14 bases left between them. Looked up from germline, CDR1 is SGHTA and CDR2 is FQGNSA. The CDR3 contains 15 residues. The chain's CDR3 is CASSPQGLPNQPQHF. The CDR3 nucleotides read TGTGCCAGCAGCCCACAGGGTTTACCCAATCAGCCCCAGCATTTT. Full variable domain (outside the CDR3, taken from reference TRBV7-2 and TRBJ1-5): GAGVSQSPSNKVTEKGKDVELRCDPISGHTALYWYRQSLGQGLEFLIYFQGNSAPDKSGLPSDRFSAERTGGSVSTLTIQRTQQEDSAVYLCASSPQGLPNQPQHFGDGTRLSIL.

The chain joins TRBV2 to TRBJ1-5; D is ambiguous. The V end lost 7 bases, the J end lost 4 bases, and 17 bases lay between the germline ends. The germline CDR1 and CDR2 sequences are SNHLY and FYNNEI. This CDR3 is built from 15 residues. The CDR3 spells CASTLSGAGNQPQHF. In DNA, the CDR3 is TGTGCCAGCACCCTCTCGGGAGCGGGGAATCAGCCCCAGCATTTT.